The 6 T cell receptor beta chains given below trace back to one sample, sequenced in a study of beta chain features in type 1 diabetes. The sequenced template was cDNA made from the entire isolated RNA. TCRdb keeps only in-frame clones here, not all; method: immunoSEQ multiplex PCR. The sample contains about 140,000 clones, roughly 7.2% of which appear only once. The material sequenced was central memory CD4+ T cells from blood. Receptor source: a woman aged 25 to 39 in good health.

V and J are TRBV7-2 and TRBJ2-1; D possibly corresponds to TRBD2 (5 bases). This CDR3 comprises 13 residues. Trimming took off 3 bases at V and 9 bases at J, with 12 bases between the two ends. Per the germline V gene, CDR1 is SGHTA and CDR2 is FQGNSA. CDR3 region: CASSFREFGEQFF. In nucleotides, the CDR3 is TGTGCCAGCAGCTTTAGGGAGTTCGGTGAGCAGTTCTTC.

CDR3 bases: TGTGCCAGCACCCGAAGGTTTGGGGCGGACGAGCAGTACTTC. Translating gives CASTRRFGADEQYF. The chain carries TRBV7-2 and TRBJ2-7; possibly TRBD1 for D (5 bases). Germline CDR1 is SGHTA and CDR2 is FQGNSA. The V gene lost 7 bases and the J gene lost 5 bases, with 18 bases spanning the gap. The CDR3 spans 14 residues.

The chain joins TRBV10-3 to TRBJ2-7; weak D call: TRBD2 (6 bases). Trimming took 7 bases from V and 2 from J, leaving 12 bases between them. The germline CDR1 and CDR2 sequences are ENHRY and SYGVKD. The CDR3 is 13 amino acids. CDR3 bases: TGTGCCATCATGGACTATTCCACCTACGAGCAGTACTTC. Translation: CAIMDYSTYEQYF.

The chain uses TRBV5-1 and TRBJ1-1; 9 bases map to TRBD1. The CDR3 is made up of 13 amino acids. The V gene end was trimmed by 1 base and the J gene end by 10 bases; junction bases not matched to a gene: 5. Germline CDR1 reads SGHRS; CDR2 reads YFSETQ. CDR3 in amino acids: CASSLSAGQGAFF. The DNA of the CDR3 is TGCGCCAGCAGCTTGTCCGCGGGACAGGGAGCTTTCTTT.

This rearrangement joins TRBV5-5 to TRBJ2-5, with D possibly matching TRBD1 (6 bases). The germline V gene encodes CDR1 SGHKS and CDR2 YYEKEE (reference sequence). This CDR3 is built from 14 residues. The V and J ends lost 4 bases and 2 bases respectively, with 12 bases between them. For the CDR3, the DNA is TGTGCCAGCAGCCGCGGACAGCGTCAAGAGACCCAGTACTTC. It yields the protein CASSRGQRQETQYF.

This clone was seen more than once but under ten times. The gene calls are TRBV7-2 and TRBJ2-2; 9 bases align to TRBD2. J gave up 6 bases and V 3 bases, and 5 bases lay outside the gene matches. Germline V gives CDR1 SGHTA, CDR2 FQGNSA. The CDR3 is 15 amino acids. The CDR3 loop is CASSFGGRASGELFF. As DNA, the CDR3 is TGTGCCAGCAGCTTTGGCGGGAGGGCCTCCGGGGAGCTGTTTTTT.